These 27 T cell receptor beta chains came from one sample sequenced in a study of T cell repertoires in cytomegalovirus infection (dated by TCRdb to the late 2010s). Reads for this sample came from an Illumina HiSeq 1500. In TCRdb, the public reads were trimmed at Q25 with fastp and aligned with MiXCR, with productive beta chains retained. Here each entry gathers all rows of one CDR3 protein and keeps the most common genes and DNA. This sample has around 530,000 distinct CDR3 sequences in its table, and approximately 25% of those were observed once. Clones ranked in the top ten supply less than 15% of the sample. The specimen was PBMCs. The source is a human donor in good health (CMV status not recorded). Some clones in this sample may be carry-over from other donors' samples.

This clonotype was observed many times. The gene calls are TRBV7-9 and TRBJ2-3, with TRBD2 matching 10 bases. CDR1 is SEHNR and CDR2 is FQNEAQ in the germline V gene (reference sequence). V lost 5 bases and J lost 5; bases outside the gene matches: 7. CDR3 length equals 15 residues. CDR3 in DNA: TGTGCCAGCAGCCCTGGGCTAGCGGGAGTAGATACGCAGTATTTT. Protein sequence: CASSPGLAGVDTQYF.

J is TRBJ2-7 and V is TRBV6-2 or TRBV6-3; possible D gene TRBD1, 6 bases. Germline-derived CDR1 and CDR2 are MNHEY and SVGEGT. The CDR3 has 13 residues. Trimming left V 5 bases short and J 3 bases short, with 11 bases between. In DNA, the CDR3 is TGTGCCAGCAGTCGGGCAGGGGTCTACGAGCAGTACGTC. Its translation is CASSRAGVYEQYV.

The V and J genes are TRBV7-2 and TRBJ2-2; 7 bases line up with TRBD1. The CDR3 totals 14 residues. Germline V CDR1 and CDR2: SGHTA, FQGNSA. V lost 5 bases and J lost 4; bases outside the gene matches: 4. Here the CDR3 DNA reads TGTGCCAGCAGCCAAGGGGGCTTCACCGGGGAGCTGTTTTTT. Amino acid sequence: CASSQGGFTGELFF.

The chain recombines TRBV6-6 with TRBJ2-7; 7 bases fit TRBD2. This CDR3 comprises 15 residues. Per the germline V gene, CDR1 is MNHNY and CDR2 is SVGAGI (reference sequence). Trimming cost V 2 bases and J 6 bases; bases outside gene matches: 10. The CDR3 sequence is CASSYRLAESREQYV. The CDR3 DNA is TGTGCCAGCAGTTACCGGCTAGCGGAGTCTCGCGAGCAGTACGTC.

This clonotype was picked up a small number of times. This sequence joins TRBV4-2 and TRBJ2-7; 7 nucleotides match TRBD2. Germline lookup yields CDR1 LGHNA and CDR2 YNFKEQ. J gave up 0 bases and V 0 bases, and 5 bases lay outside the gene matches. This CDR3 region has 16 residues. The CDR3 loop reads CASSQDPTSASYEQYF. Here the CDR3 DNA reads TGTGCCAGCAGCCAAGACCCCACTAGCGCCTCCTACGAGCAGTACTTC.

The chain combines TRBV29-1 with TRBJ2-5, with D perhaps TRBD1 or TRBD2 (5 bases each). V lost 4 bases and J 2 bases, leaving 14 bases between the germline ends. The CDR3 spans 14 residues. CDR1 SQVTM and CDR2 ANQGSEA come from the germline V gene. The CDR3, as DNA: TGCAGCGTTGCTCCGTCGGGGCTACAAGAGACCCAGTACTTC. Translation gives CSVAPSGLQETQYF.

The chain has TRBV28 and TRBJ2-3; either TRBD1 or TRBD2 may fit D (5 bases each). The CDR3 loop spans 13 amino acids. The V gene lost 8 bases and the J gene lost 2 bases, with 11 bases spanning the gap. Germline assignment: CDR1 MDHEN and CDR2 SYDVKM. The CDR3 nucleotides read TGTGCCAGCGGGGGATCCTTCACAGATACGCAGTATTTT. Its protein product is CASGGSFTDTQYF.

V is TRBV5-1 and J is TRBJ2-7; 8 positions match TRBD2. The V segment lost 0 bases and the J segment 4 bases; nucleotides outside the gene matches: 15. The CDR3 length is 18 residues. CDR1 is SGHRS and CDR2 is YFSETQ in the germline V gene. The CDR3 here is CASSLGPSGGANLYEQYF. CDR3 nucleotide sequence: TGCGCCAGCAGCTTGGGCCCCTCCGGGGGGGCGAATTTATACGAGCAGTACTTC.

This clonotype was detected a few times. The chain links TRBV7-2 to TRBJ2-1; D perhaps matches TRBD2 (5 bases). V was pared by 5 bases and J by 4 bases, with 15 bases between. This CDR3 has 15 residues. Germline V gene data show CDR1 as SGHTA and CDR2 as FQGNSA. The chain's CDR3 is CASSARTPLYNEQFF. In DNA form, the CDR3 reads TGTGCCAGCAGCGCCCGGACTCCCCTTTACAATGAGCAGTTCTTC.

This clonotype has only a few counts. The chain carries TRBV4-1 and TRBJ2-7, with D maybe TRBD1 (5 bases). Germline CDR1 and CDR2: MGHRA and YSYEKL. Trimming removed 0 bases at V and 3 bases at J, with 18 bases between. The CDR3 length is 17 residues. CDR3 DNA: TGCGCCAGCAGCCAAGAAGTGGACACAGAAGCATTCTACGAGCAGTACTTC. It specifies CASSQEVDTEAFYEQYF.

This clonotype was recorded only once. The rearrangement joins TRBV10-3 to TRBJ2-5; TRBD2 matches 8 bases. The V and J ends lost 3 bases and 4 bases, in that order; junction bases with no gene match: 7. Germline lookup yields CDR1 ENHRY and CDR2 SYGVKD. This CDR3 is 15 amino acids long. CDR3 sequence: CAISEISGIGETQYF. Written as DNA, the CDR3 is TGTGCCATCAGTGAAATTAGCGGGATTGGAGAGACCCAGTACTTC.

In its sample, this clonotype was seen many times. The rearrangement uses TRBV7-2 and TRBJ1-5; no reliable D call. V was pared by 6 bases and J by 2 bases, with 8 bases between. There are 13 residues in the CDR3. Germline V gives CDR1 SGHTA, CDR2 FQGNSA. CDR3 loop: CASRDSGNQPQHF. CDR3 DNA: TGTGCCAGCAGAGATTCGGGCAATCAGCCCCAGCATTTT.

This clonotype was seen repeatedly, ten times or more. The V and J genes are TRBV7-6 and TRBJ2-1; 11 bases map to TRBD2. Germline CDR1 reads SGHVS; CDR2 reads FNYEAQ. Losses at the gene ends were 1 base for V and 0 bases for J; bases not matched to a gene: 8. CDR3 length equals 19 residues. The CDR3 sequence: CASSLDFYGTSGSYNEQFF. The CDR3 bases are TGTGCCAGCAGCTTAGATTTTTATGGGACTAGCGGCTCCTACAATGAGCAGTTCTTC.

This clonotype was observed a handful of times. CDR3 loop: CASSAQPGGYTF. DNA for the CDR3: TGTGCCAGCAGCGCACAGCCCGGAGGCTACACCTTC. The gene calls are TRBV7-2 and TRBJ1-2; D is uncertain. Per germline, CDR1 SGHTA and CDR2 FQGNSA. This CDR3 has 12 amino acids. The V and J ends lost 5 bases and 8 bases respectively, with 12 bases between them. Together with reference TRBV7-2 and TRBJ1-2, the CDR3 gives the full variable domain: GAGVSQSPSNKVTEKGKDVELRCDPISGHTALYWYRQSLGQGLEFLIYFQGNSAPDKSGLPSDRFSAERTGGSVSTLTIQRTQQEDSAVYLCASSAQPGGYTFGSGTRLTVV.

A few counts support this clonotype. The chain recombines TRBV7-2 with TRBJ1-2; D ambiguous. Germline V gene data show CDR1 as SGHTA and CDR2 as FQGNSA. V lost 3 bases, J lost 7 bases, and 15 bases lay in between. This CDR3 is 14 amino acids long. CDR3 sequence reads: CASSFFHTDTGYTF. For the CDR3, the DNA is TGTGCCAGCAGCTTTTTCCACACTGATACTGGCTACACCTTC.

This clonotype showed up just a few times. V usage is TRBV4-1 and J usage is TRBJ2-4; D is undetermined. The length of the CDR3 is 16 residues. Trimming removed 1 base from V and 0 bases from J, with 10 bases in between. The V gene's germline CDR1 is MGHRA and CDR2 YSYEKL. CDR3: CASSQANSIAKNIQYF. The CDR3 nucleotides read TGCGCCAGCAGCCAAGCGAACTCGATAGCCAAAAACATTCAGTACTTC.

The chain carries TRBV18 and TRBJ2-7; D is perhaps TRBD1 or TRBD2 (7 bases each). This CDR3 is built from 14 residues. V lost 1 base and J lost 4, with 11 bases in between. Germline V gene data show CDR1 as KGHSH and CDR2 as LQKENI. Here the CDR3 reads CASSPREGAYEQYF. In DNA, the CDR3 is TGTGCCAGCTCACCACGGGAGGGGGCATACGAGCAGTACTTC.

The V gene is TRBV6-2 or TRBV6-3, the J gene TRBJ2-3; 7 nucleotides align to TRBD2. The V gene's germline CDR1 is MNHEY and CDR2 SVGEGT. V lost 2 bases to trimming and J lost 2 bases; unmatched junction nucleotides: 7. The CDR3 covers 16 residues. The CDR3 is CASSYDGAGATDTQYF. DNA for the CDR3: TGTGCCAGCAGTTACGACGGGGCGGGAGCCACAGATACGCAGTATTTT.

The chain joins TRBV5-6 to TRBJ2-5; 7 bases line up with TRBD1. In germline, CDR1 is SGHDT, CDR2 YYEEEE. V lost 4 bases, J lost 3 bases, and 3 bases stayed unmatched. CDR3 length: 13 amino acids. This CDR3 is CASSVDREETQYF. Written as DNA, the CDR3 is TGTGCCAGCAGCGTAGACAGGGAAGAGACCCAGTACTTC.

The chain links TRBV27 to TRBJ2-7, with 8 nucleotides matching TRBD2. Germline V lookup: CDR1 MNHEY, CDR2 SMNVEV (reference sequence). V lost 4 bases, J lost 4 bases, and 9 bases stayed unmatched. There are 15 residues in the CDR3. The CDR3 DNA follows: TGTGCCAGCAGTTCCGACGGACTAGCAGATTACGAGCAGTACTTC. As protein: CASSSDGLADYEQYF.

This clonotype occurred many times. This sequence joins TRBV7-8 and TRBJ2-1; 14 positions match TRBD2. The CDR3 has 17 amino acids. V shed 0 bases and J 16 bases; nucleotides not matched to a gene: 14. Per the germline V gene, CDR1 is SGHVS and CDR2 is FQNEAQ. The CDR3: CASSLARLAGGPGSRFF. For the CDR3, the DNA is TGTGCCAGCAGCTTAGCGAGACTAGCGGGAGGGCCGGGAAGCCGCTTCTTC.

This chain joins TRBV2 and TRBJ2-1; 10 nucleotides match TRBD2. Germline trimming cut 2 bases from V and 7 bases from J; bases unmatched to any gene: 5. This CDR3 comprises 15 residues. Germline loops: CDR1 SNHLY, CDR2 FYNNEI. CDR3 amino acids: CASSELASGRNEQFF. The CDR3 nucleotides are TGTGCCAGCAGTGAATTGGCTAGCGGGAGAAATGAGCAGTTCTTC.

The table lists this clonotype with a count of one. V gene TRBV5-4 combines with J gene TRBJ2-3; TRBD1 aligns across 7 bases. There are 13 residues in the CDR3. J lost 5 bases, V lost 4 bases, and 4 bases had no gene match. Looked up from germline, CDR1 is SGHNT and CDR2 is YYREEE (reference sequence). Written as DNA, the CDR3 is TGTGCCAGCAGCCCTGACAGGGTAGATACGCAGTATTTT. Protein sequence: CASSPDRVDTQYF.

V usage is TRBV27 and J usage is TRBJ2-1; 8 positions match TRBD2. The CDR3 runs 15 residues. The ends lost 6 bases at V and 0 bases at J; junction bases unmatched: 4. The V gene's germline CDR1 is MNHEY and CDR2 SMNVEV (reference sequence). The DNA of the CDR3 is TGTGCCAGCAGGCGGGGGGATAGCTCCTACAATGAGCAGTTCTTC. It codes for CASRRGDSSYNEQFF.

The chain carries TRBV29-1 and TRBJ1-1; D might be TRBD1 (5 bases). Germline assignment: CDR1 SQVTM and CDR2 ANQGSEA. The CDR3 extends over 12 amino acids. The V and J ends lost 6 bases and 1 base respectively, with 9 bases between them. The CDR3 DNA reads TGCAGCGTCTTTCAGGGGAACACTGAAGCTTTCTTT. It specifies CSVFQGNTEAFF.

The chain has TRBV20-1 and TRBJ2-3; 9 bases match TRBD2. The CDR3 extends over 15 amino acids. The V gene end was trimmed by 0 bases and the J gene end by 8 bases; junction bases not matched to a gene: 9. Germline V gene lookup returns CDR1 DFQATT and CDR2 SNEGSKA (reference sequence). The CDR3 coding sequence is TGCAGTGCTAGAGATGACAAGCGGGAGGTGGTTACGCAGTATTTT. Its protein is CSARDDKREVVTQYF.

This sequence joins TRBV25-1 and TRBJ2-3; 11 nucleotides align to TRBD2. The V gene end was trimmed by 8 bases and the J gene end by 1 base; junction bases not matched to a gene: 11. The CDR3 has 17 amino acids. Germline V CDR1 and CDR2: MGHDK, SYGVNS. The CDR3 DNA follows: TGTGCCAGCGCACCACTGGGACTAGCGGACCGCACAGATACGCAGTATTTT. Its translation is CASAPLGLADRTDTQYF.